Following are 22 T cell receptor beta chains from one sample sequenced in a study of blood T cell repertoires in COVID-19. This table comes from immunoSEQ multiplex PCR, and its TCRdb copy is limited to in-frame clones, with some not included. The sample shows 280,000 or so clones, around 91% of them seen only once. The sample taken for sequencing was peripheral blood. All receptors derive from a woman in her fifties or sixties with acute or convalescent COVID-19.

The CDR3 here is CATLTVRDSLTHYGYTF. In nucleotides, the CDR3 is TGTGCCACCCTTACTGTCCGGGACTCCCTCACTCACTATGGCTACACCTTC. The rearrangement uses TRBV24-1 and TRBJ1-2; the D gene is possibly TRBD1 (5 bases). Trimming stripped 9 bases from V and 3 bases from J, with 25 bases between. The CDR3 contains 17 residues. Germline V CDR1 and CDR2: KGHDR, SFDVKD.

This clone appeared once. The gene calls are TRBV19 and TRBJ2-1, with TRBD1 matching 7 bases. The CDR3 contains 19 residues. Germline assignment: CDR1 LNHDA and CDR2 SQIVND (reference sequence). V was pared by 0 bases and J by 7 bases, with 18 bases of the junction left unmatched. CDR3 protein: CASSIDVPTGIGGSNEQFF. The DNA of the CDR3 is TGTGCCAGTAGTATAGATGTCCCGACAGGGATTGGAGGAAGTAATGAGCAGTTCTTC.

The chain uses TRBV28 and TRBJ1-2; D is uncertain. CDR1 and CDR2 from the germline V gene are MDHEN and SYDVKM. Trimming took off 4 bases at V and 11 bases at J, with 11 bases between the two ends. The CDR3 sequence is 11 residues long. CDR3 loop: CASSSLGGYTF. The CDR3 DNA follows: TGTGCCAGCAGTTCCCTCGGTGGTTACACCTTC.

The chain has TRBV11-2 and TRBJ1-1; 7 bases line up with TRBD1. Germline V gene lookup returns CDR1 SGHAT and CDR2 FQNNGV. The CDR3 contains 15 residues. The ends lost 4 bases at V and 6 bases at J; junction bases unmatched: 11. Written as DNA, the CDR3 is TGTGCCAGCAGCTCTCTACTTAGGGGGCGGCCTGAAGCTTTCTTT. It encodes CASSSLLRGRPEAFF.

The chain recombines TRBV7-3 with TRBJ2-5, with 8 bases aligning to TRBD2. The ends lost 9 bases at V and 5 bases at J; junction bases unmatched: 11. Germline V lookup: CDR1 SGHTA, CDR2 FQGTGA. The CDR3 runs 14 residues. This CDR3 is CASGSGSLTETQYF. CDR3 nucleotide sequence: TGTGCCAGTGGGAGCGGGAGCCTGACGGAGACCCAGTACTTC. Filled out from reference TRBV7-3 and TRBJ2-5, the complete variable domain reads GAGVSQTPSNKVTEKGKYVELRCDPISGHTALYWYRQSLGQGPEFLIYFQGTGAADDSGLPNDRFFAVRPEGSVSTLKIQRTERGDSAVYLCASGSGSLTETQYFGPGTRLLVL.

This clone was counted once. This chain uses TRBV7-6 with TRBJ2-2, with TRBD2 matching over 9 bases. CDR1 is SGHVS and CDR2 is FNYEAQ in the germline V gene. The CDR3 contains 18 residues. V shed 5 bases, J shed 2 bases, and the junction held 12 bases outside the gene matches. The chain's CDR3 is CASSPPRGSGGNTGELFF. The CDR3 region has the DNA TGTGCCAGCAGCCCACCCCGGGGTAGCGGGGGAAACACCGGGGAGCTGTTTTTT.

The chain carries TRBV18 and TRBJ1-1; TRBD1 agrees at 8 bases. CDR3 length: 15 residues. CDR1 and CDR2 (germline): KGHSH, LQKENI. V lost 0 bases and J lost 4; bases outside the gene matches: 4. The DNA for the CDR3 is TGTGCCAGCTCACCACCAGGACAGGGAGGCACTGAAGCTTTCTTT. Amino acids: CASSPPGQGGTEAFF.

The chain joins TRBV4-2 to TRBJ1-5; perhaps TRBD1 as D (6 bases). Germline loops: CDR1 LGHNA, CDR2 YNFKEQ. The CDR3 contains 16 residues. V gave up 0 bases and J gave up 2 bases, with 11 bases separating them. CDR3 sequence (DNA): TGTGCCAGCAGCCAAGATGTCAGGGGAGGCAATCAGCCCCAGCATTTT. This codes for CASSQDVRGGNQPQHF.

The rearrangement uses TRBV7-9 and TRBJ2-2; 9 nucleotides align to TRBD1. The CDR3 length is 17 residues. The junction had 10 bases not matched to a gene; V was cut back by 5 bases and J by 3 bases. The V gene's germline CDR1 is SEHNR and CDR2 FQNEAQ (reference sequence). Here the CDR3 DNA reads TGTGCCAGCAGCCGAACGTTCCGGGACAGGGACACCGGGGAGCTGTTTTTT. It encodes CASSRTFRDRDTGELFF.

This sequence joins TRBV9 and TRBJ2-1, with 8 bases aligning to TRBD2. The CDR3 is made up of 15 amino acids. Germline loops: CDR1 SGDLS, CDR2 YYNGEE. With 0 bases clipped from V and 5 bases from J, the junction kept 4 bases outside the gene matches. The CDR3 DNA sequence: TGTGCCAGCAGCGTAGCGGGGGGGGTCAACAATGAGCAGTTCTTC. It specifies CASSVAGGVNNEQFF.

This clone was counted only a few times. The CDR3 reads CASSLTGSGQYF. CDR3 in DNA: TGTGCCAGCAGTTTAACAGGGTCGGGGCAGTACTTC. The chain uses TRBV6-5 and TRBJ2-7; perhaps TRBD1 as D (6 bases). This CDR3 has 12 amino acids. Germline V lookup: CDR1 MNHEY, CDR2 SVGAGI. Trimming stripped 4 bases from V and 9 bases from J, with 13 bases between.

The CDR3 loop is CASSPPGQAMTGNTIYF. In nucleotides, the CDR3 is TGTGCCAGCTCACCACCGGGACAGGCAATGACTGGAAACACCATATATTTT. V is TRBV18 and J is TRBJ1-3, with 8 bases that match TRBD1. V was clipped by 0 bases and J by 2 bases; unmatched bases: 6. From germline, CDR1 is KGHSH and CDR2 LQKENI. This CDR3 has 17 amino acids.

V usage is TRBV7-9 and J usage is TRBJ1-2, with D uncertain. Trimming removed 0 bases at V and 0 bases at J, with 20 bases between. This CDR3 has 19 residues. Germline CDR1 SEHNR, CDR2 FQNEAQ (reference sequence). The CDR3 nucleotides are TGTGCCAGCAGCTTAGCAAGAGGGCCTTCCACCACAGCTAACTATGGCTACACCTTC. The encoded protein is CASSLARGPSTTANYGYTF.

CDR3 sequence: CASSPSGVGGNTIYF. The CDR3 DNA follows: TGTGCCAGCAGCCCATCGGGGGTTGGAGGAAACACCATATATTTT. The chain links TRBV7-3 to TRBJ1-3, with TRBD1 as a possible D gene (5 bases). V was shortened by 5 bases and J by 4 bases, with 15 bases between the two germline ends. This CDR3 comprises 15 residues. Germline loops: CDR1 SGHTA, CDR2 FQGTGA. Looking up the rest from reference TRBV7-3 and TRBJ1-3 gives the full variable domain: GAGVSQTPSNKVTEKGKYVELRCDPISGHTALYWYRQSLGQGPEFLIYFQGTGAADDSGLPNDRFFAVRPEGSVSTLKIQRTERGDSAVYLCASSPSGVGGNTIYFGEGSWLTVV.

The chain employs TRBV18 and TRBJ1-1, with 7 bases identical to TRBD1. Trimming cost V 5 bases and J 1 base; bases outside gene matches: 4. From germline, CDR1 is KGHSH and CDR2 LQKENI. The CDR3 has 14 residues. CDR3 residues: CASSTGQPNTEAFF. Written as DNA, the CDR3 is TGTGCCAGCTCAACGGGACAGCCGAACACTGAAGCTTTCTTT.

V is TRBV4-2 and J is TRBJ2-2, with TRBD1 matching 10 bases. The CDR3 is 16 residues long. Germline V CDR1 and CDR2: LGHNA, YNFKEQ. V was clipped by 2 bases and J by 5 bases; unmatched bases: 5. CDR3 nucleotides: TGTGCCAGCAGCCAACATCCGGGACAGGGGACCGGGGAGCTGTTTTTT. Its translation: CASSQHPGQGTGELFF.

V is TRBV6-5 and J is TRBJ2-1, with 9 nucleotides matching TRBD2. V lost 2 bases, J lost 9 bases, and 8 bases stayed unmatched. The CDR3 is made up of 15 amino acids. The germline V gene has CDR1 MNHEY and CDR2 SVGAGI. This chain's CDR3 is CASSYQAGGFGEQFF. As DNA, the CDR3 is TGTGCCAGCAGTTACCAAGCGGGGGGATTCGGTGAGCAGTTCTTC.

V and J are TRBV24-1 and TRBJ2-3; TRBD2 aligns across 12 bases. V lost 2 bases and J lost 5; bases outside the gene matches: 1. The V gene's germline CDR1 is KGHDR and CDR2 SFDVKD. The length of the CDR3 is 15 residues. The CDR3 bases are TGTGCCACCAGTGATTCTAGCGGGGGGGTAGATACGCAGTATTTT. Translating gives CATSDSSGGVDTQYF.

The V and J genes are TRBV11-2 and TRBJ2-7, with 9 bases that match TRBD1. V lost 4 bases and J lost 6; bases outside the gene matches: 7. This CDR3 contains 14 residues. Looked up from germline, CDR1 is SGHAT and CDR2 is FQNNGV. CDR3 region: CASSSPQGAGEQYF. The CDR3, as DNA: TGTGCCAGCAGCTCACCACAGGGGGCGGGCGAGCAGTACTTC.

CDR3 in DNA: TGTGCCAGCAAGGGGGGGCGGGGTGCCACCAACAAAAACATTCAGTACTTC. Protein product: CASKGGRGATNKNIQYF. The V gene is TRBV2, the J gene TRBJ2-4; TRBD2 is a possible D gene (7 bases). This CDR3 contains 17 residues. The germline gives CDR1 SNHLY, CDR2 FYNNEI. V was trimmed by 7 bases and J by 3 bases, leaving 22 bases between them.

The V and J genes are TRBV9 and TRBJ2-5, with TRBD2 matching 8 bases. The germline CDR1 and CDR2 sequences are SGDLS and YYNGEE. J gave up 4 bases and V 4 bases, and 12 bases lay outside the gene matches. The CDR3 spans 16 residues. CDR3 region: CASSPTGSGVGETQYF. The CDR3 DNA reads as TGTGCCAGCAGCCCCACGGGTAGCGGGGTCGGAGAGACCCAGTACTTC.

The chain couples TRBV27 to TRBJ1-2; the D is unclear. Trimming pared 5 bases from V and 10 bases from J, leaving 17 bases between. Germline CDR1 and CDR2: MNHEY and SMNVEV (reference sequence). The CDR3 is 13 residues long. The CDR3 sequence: CASSPGWFPVYTF. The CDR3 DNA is TGTGCCAGCAGTCCAGGTTGGTTTCCAGTCTACACCTTC.